The rows below give T cell receptor beta chains drawn from one sample of a study of beta chain features in type 1 diabetes. Clones were read by immunoSEQ multiplex PCR, and TCRdb kept only the in-frame ones, dropping some. Of some 280,000 clones listed, 13% to 15% are singletons. Material for sequencing was naive CD4+ T cells from blood. Receptors originate from a man younger than 45 with type 1 diabetes. Both conserved end residues are part of each CDR3.

TRBV7-6,TRBJ2-2,CASSLLTSQVGELFF
TRBV4-2,TRBJ2-2,CASGLAGTGELFF
TRBV30,TRBJ2-1,CALAGGPGNEQFF
TRBV9,TRBJ2-7,CASSVVPDRDGEQYF
TRBV15,TRBJ2-2,CATSRDPGGYTGELFF
TRBV28,TRBJ1-1,CASRSGVSDTEAFF
TRBV9,TRBJ2-3,CASSAGLAGADTQYF
TRBV6-5,TRBJ1-1,CASSPSGGHTEAFF
TRBV7-2,TRBJ2-3,CASSLGGLLTQYF
TRBV20-1,TRBJ2-3,CSAVSTDTQYF
TRBV28,TRBJ2-1,CASSFATSGNNEQFF
TRBV6-6,TRBJ2-7,CASSSTSGRSEQYF
TRBV19,TRBJ2-2,CASTLAGVNTGELFF
TRBV28,TRBJ1-5,CASSPGTGGLNQPQHF
TRBV29-1,TRBJ1-4,CSVEKGAGEKLFF
TRBV13,TRBJ1-2,CASSLYRGGGYTF
TRBV28,TRBJ1-2,CASVGANYGYTF
TRBV5-4,TRBJ2-5,CASSLTSGGEETQYF
TRBV7-2,TRBJ2-1,CASSNGTSGSPRTYNEQFF
TRBV15,TRBJ2-4,CATSRDFRSQYF
TRBV7-3,TRBJ2-1,CASSLEGGRSLNEQFF
TRBV7-3,TRBJ2-1,CASSSGAGGDNEQFF
TRBV7-3,TRBJ2-1,CASSSRLAGANEQFF
TRBV11-2,TRBJ2-3,CASSLSGTDTQYF
TRBV18,TRBJ2-1,CASSPSGTYNEQFF
TRBV2,TRBJ2-5,CASHYQETQYF
TRBV9,TRBJ2-2,CASSQRQNMNTGELFF
TRBV5-1,TRBJ2-6,CASSLVQQGASSGANVLTF
TRBV5-4,TRBJ2-1,CASSSTGLNNEQFF
TRBV10-3,TRBJ2-1,CAISPGAGGPRHNEQFF
TRBV7-9,TRBJ1-1,CASSLIDSEAFF
TRBV5-4,TRBJ2-3,CASSRSAGARTDTQYF
TRBV30,TRBJ1-5,CAWSVLSNQPQHF
TRBV2,TRBJ2-7,CASSEARGQAF
TRBV30,TRBJ1-1,CASIRSHLQAFF
TRBV25-1,TRBJ2-3,CASSDGGIMDTDTQYF
TRBV5-5,TRBJ2-1,CASRERASSYNEQFF
TRBV27,TRBJ1-1,CASSLLANTEAFF
TRBV12-5,TRBJ2-1,CASGPDFSSYNEQFF